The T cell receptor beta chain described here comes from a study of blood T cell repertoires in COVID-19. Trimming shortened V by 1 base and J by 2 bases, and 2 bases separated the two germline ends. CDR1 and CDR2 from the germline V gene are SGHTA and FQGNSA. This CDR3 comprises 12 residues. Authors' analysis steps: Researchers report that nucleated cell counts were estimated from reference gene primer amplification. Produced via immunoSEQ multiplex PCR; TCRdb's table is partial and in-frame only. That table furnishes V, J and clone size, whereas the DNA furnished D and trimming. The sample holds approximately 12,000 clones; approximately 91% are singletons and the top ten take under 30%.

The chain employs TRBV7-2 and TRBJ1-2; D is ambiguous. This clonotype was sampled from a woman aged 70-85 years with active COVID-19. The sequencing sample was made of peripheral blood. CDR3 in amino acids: CASSLVNYGYTF. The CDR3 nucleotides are TGTGCCAGCAGCTTAGTAAACTATGGCTACACCTTC.